This TCR beta chain was sequenced during a study of beta chain features in type 1 diabetes. Study results and limitations: More deletions and fewer insertions at VDJ junctions were seen in type 1 diabetes patients. Shorter templates may be favored by PCR, equally so in patients and controls. TCRB CDR3 length was moderately but significantly reduced in all four CD4+ subsets of Type 1 diabetes patients. The naive, central memory and Treg TCRB repertoires of patients appeared to be more similar to one another than those of healthy donors.

Researchers reported sorting CD4+ naive, central memory, regulatory and stem cell-like memory cells via CD45RO/CCR7/CD25/CD127/CD95/CD27. The entirety of the isolated RNA underwent reverse transcription, so expressed TCRB transcripts were sequenced. The data were produced by immunoSEQ multiplex PCR, yet TCRdb's version contains in-frame clones alone and is incomplete. Of 600,000 to 700,000 clones listed, around an eighth are singletons. CDR3 size: 18 residues. Germline CDR1 is SQVTM and CDR2 is ANQGSEA. With 7 bases clipped from V and 5 bases from J, the junction kept 22 bases outside the gene matches. Of note for this clone: No antigen is known for it.

The TCR comes from a man between 18 and 29 years old with type 1 diabetes. Sequencing was performed on naive CD4+ T cells from blood. The chain recombines TRBV29-1 with TRBJ2-1, with 8 bases lining up with TRBD2. The chain's CDR3 is CSASSLGGGPDHDNEQFF. The CDR3 DNA is TGCAGCGCGAGTTCCTTAGGCGGGGGGCCAGATCATGACAATGAGCAGTTCTTC.